This T cell receptor beta chain was obtained from a study of breast tumors, draining lymph nodes, adjacent tissues (dated by TCRdb to about 2016). In the study overall: In breast cancer patients, the study compared the TCR beta repertoires of tumor, adjacent nontumor tissue and axillary lymph nodes. The study aimed to assess the relationships and possible T-cell exchange between tumor, surrounding tissue and draining lymph node repertoires in human breast cancer.

The research as a whole found: Tumors showed preferential V and J gene usage, and their T-cell repertoire diversity fell below that of lymph nodes yet above that of nontumor tissue. The data were judged consistent with most tumor T cells deriving from the lymph node and then expanding within tumor tissue. Tumor and nontumor tissue repertoires were significantly more similar in luminal-like than in basal-like breast cancer. The conclusion that tumor T cells originate in lymph nodes was presented as consistent with a hypothesis rather than as directly demonstrated.

The axillary draining lymph nodes of breast cancer patients were the source of the lymph node samples. The sample was run on an Illumina HiSeq 2000. Multiplex PCR amplification was used to generate the TCR beta chain libraries. High-throughput sequencing was used to analyze the amplified TCR beta chain products. TCRdb handled the public reads itself, with Q25 trimming in fastp and clone calling in MiXCR, and kept productive beta chains. All rows with the same CDR3 protein become a single entry with the most common DNA and genes. Here the sample has approximately 210,000 distinct CDR3 sequences; roughly 30% occur a single time. The ten largest make up over 1.1% of the sample. About this clonotype: Its cognate antigen has yet to be identified. Base qualities are not provided; no much larger clone lies one nucleotide away.

Sequenced material: axillary lymph node tissue. This sequence was found in a female donor with breast cancer. Some clones in this sample may be carry-over from other donors' samples.

The CDR3 reads CASSDSEDGRRELFF. The DNA sequence follows: TGTGCCAGCAGTGATAGTGAGGACGGCCGCCGGGAGCTGTTTTTT. The rearranged segments are TRBV25-1 and TRBJ2-2; confidence is insufficient to name the D gene. The CDR3 runs 15 residues from the cysteine to the phenylalanine. Just the 45-base CDR3 DNA is kept, in frame starting at base 1. CDR1 and CDR2, looked up from the germline V gene, are MGHDK and SYGVNS. Cut back by 3 bases and 9 bases, the V and J ends lie 17 bases apart.